This TCR beta chain was profiled in a study of blood T cells in healthy people across ages. Study-wide points: With age, beta diversity per million T cells declined roughly linearly, significantly by about 40.

Germline assignment: CDR1 SGHKS and CDR2 YYEKEE (reference sequence). This CDR3 is 14 amino acids long. In regard to this clonotype: The target antigen is unknown.

The authors ran a second PCR of 7 to 11 cycles using a sample-barcoded 5' primer and a J-beta primer mix. Sequencing of every sample gave 2.5 million or more CDR3-containing paired-end reads. MiXCR, run by TCRdb on the 5' RACE reads, gives a single entry per CDR3 protein. The data show 1.5 million to 2 million distinct CDR3 sequences, with 49% seen just once and less than 2.5% held by the top ten. The chain has TRBV5-5 and TRBJ2-4; D tentatively fits TRBD1 or TRBD2 (5 bases each). The J call is doubtful: the DNA matches TRBJ2-5 better. The sample was blood. This receptor was identified in a woman aged 40 to 50 in good health. CDR3 loop: CASTLRGFQETQYF. CDR3 coding DNA: TGTGCCAGCACCCTGAGGGGTTTCCAAGAGACCCAGTACTTC.